The clone carrying this T cell receptor (beta chain) was counted ten times or more. The antigen is unknown. Trimming shortened V by 4 bases and J by 0 bases, and 10 bases separated the two germline ends. This CDR3 is built from 15 residues. Per the germline V gene, CDR1 is LGHDT and CDR2 is YNNKEL (reference sequence). The data were taken from a study of blood T cells in healthy people across ages. Regarding the study as a whole: Both naive CD4+ cell counts and diversity were greater in long-lived donors than in aged donors.

The authors ran a second PCR of roughly 6 to 12 cycles using a sample-barcoded 5' primer and a J-beta primer mix. Each CDR3 protein gets one entry after TCRdb re-called the 5' RACE reads with MiXCR. The data hold more than 800,000 distinct CDR3 sequences, with less than 35% observed a single time. The chain links TRBV3-1 to TRBJ2-1; D unresolved. Sequenced: blood. The origin of this receptor is a woman older than 75 in good health. The CDR3 nucleotides are TGTGCCAGCAGCCGCTTGGGAAGCTCCTACAATGAGCAGTTCTTC. It specifies CASSRLGSSYNEQFF.